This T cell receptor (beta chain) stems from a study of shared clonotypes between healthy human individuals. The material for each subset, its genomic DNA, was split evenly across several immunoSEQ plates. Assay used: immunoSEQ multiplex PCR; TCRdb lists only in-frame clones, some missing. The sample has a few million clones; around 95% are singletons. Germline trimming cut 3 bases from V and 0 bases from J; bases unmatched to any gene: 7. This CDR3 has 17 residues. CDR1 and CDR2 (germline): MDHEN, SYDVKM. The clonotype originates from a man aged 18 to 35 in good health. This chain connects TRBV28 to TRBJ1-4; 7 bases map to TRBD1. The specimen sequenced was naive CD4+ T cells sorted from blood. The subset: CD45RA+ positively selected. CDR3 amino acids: CASSLDRNLATNEKLFF. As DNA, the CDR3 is TGTGCCAGCAGTTTGGACAGGAATCTTGCAACTAATGAAAAACTGTTTTTT.